These 24 T cell receptor beta chains share one sample of origin, sequenced in a study of OX40 agonist ivuxolimab in advanced cancers. TCRdb's copy holds only in-frame clones and misses some; the assay was immunoSEQ multiplex PCR. This table has about 79,000 clones, 91% appearing once. The specimen was CD4+ or CD8+ T cells sorted from blood, collected in a trial of the OX40 agonist ivuxolimab. The receptors stem from an adult with an advanced solid tumor such as melanoma, head and neck, liver or kidney cancer.

The chain joins TRBV19 to TRBJ2-3, with 9 bases fitting TRBD2. The CDR3 covers 17 residues. V dropped 3 bases and J dropped 0; count of bases not matched to a gene: 7. The germline V gene encodes CDR1 LNHDA and CDR2 SQIVND (reference sequence). CDR3 sequence (DNA): TGTGCCAGTAGTATCACGACTAGCGGTACTAGCACAGATACGCAGTATTTT. Translation: CASSITTSGTSTDTQYF.

The chain is built from TRBV4-2 and TRBJ2-2; 8 bases line up with TRBD2. The V and J ends lost 1 base and 6 bases, in that order; junction bases with no gene match: 4. Germline V gene data show CDR1 as LGHNA and CDR2 as YNFKEQ. This CDR3 is built from 15 residues. The CDR3 DNA is TGTGCCAGCAGCCAAGTCGCGGGAGGTTCCGGGGAGCTGTTTTTT. It is translated as CASSQVAGGSGELFF.

The chain carries TRBV19 and TRBJ2-2; D remains ambiguous. V was cut by 5 bases and J by 1 base, with 11 bases left in between. Germline V gene lookup returns CDR1 LNHDA and CDR2 SQIVND (reference sequence). This CDR3 comprises 15 residues. The CDR3 region has the DNA TGTGCCAGTAGTTTCTTATACAGGAACACCGGGGAGCTGTTTTTT. This gives the protein CASSFLYRNTGELFF.

This clone was detected only once. This rearrangement joins TRBV19 to TRBJ1-5; the match to TRBD1 covers 7 bases. J was trimmed by 0 bases and V by 4 bases; bases with no gene match: 6. Germline CDR1 is LNHDA and CDR2 is SQIVND (reference sequence). This CDR3 spans 16 amino acids. The CDR3 spells CASSRSTGSSNQPQHF. The CDR3 coding sequence is TGTGCCAGTAGTAGATCGACAGGGAGTAGCAATCAGCCCCAGCATTTT.

The J gene is TRBJ2-7, the V gene TRBV19; TRBD2 agrees at 11 bases. The germline V gene encodes CDR1 LNHDA and CDR2 SQIVND (reference sequence). The CDR3 runs to 14 residues. Unmatched junction bases numbered 8, after V lost 9 bases and J lost 4 bases. CDR3 nucleotides: TGTGCCAGCAAGTTAGCGGGAGGGTCTTACGAGCAGTACTTC. It yields the protein CASKLAGGSYEQYF.

The chain employs TRBV27 and TRBJ2-1; D is unclear. Trimming took 0 bases from V and 10 from J, leaving 10 bases between them. The CDR3 loop spans 13 amino acids. Germline CDR1 MNHEY, CDR2 SMNVEV (reference sequence). CDR3 nucleotide sequence: TGTGCCAGCAGTTTATCGGACGTAGGGGAGCAGTTCTTC. As protein: CASSLSDVGEQFF.

The genes are TRBV5-3 and TRBJ1-5, with TRBD1 matching over 7 bases. TRBV5-3 is an ORF; its function is uncertain. Germline trimming cut 4 bases from V and 6 bases from J; bases unmatched to any gene: 10. The CDR3 is made up of 15 amino acids. The CDR3 DNA reads as TGTGCCAGAAGCCAGGGGCGGCAGGGGGTTCAGCCCCAGCATTTT. This sequence encodes CARSQGRQGVQPQHF.

The chain links TRBV7-9 to TRBJ1-4; D uncertain. The CDR3 extends over 15 amino acids. V lost 5 bases and J lost 8, with 18 bases in between. From germline, CDR1 is SEHNR and CDR2 FQNEAQ (reference sequence). CDR3 protein: CASSLGDDTREKLFF. The CDR3 DNA follows: TGTGCCAGCAGCCTTGGCGACGATACTAGGGAAAAACTGTTTTTT.

This sequence joins TRBV9 and TRBJ1-5; unclear D gene. V was shortened by 0 bases and J by 4 bases, with 11 bases between the two germline ends. Per germline, CDR1 SGDLS and CDR2 YYNGEE. The CDR3 sequence is 15 residues long. The CDR3 is CASSVARSGNQPQHF. As DNA, the CDR3 is TGTGCCAGCAGCGTAGCTAGATCTGGGAATCAGCCCCAGCATTTT.

The rearrangement joins TRBV5-1 to TRBJ2-4, with 10 bases lining up with TRBD2. Germline CDR1 and CDR2: SGHRS and YFSETQ. CDR3 size: 16 residues. With V trimmed by 0 bases and J by 5 bases, 5 bases remained unmatched. The CDR3 nucleotides read TGCGCCAGCAGCTTGGGTAGCGGGAGGAATCAAAACATTCAGTACTTC. Encoded protein: CASSLGSGRNQNIQYF.

This sequence joins TRBV18 and TRBJ1-2; perhaps TRBD1 as D (5 bases). CDR3 size: 13 residues. Germline values: CDR1 KGHSH, CDR2 LQKENI. V was cut by 3 bases and J by 4 bases, with 9 bases left in between. The DNA of the CDR3 is TGTGCCAGCTCACCTGGGACGGCCTATGGCTACACCTTC. It yields the protein CASSPGTAYGYTF.

The V gene is TRBV18, the J gene TRBJ2-4, with 7 bases identical to TRBD2. V trimming: 3 bases; J trimming: 7 bases; junction bases outside the gene matches: 6. Germline values: CDR1 KGHSH, CDR2 LQKENI. This CDR3 has 14 residues. CDR3 sequence (DNA): TGTGCCAGCTCACCGGGGGGGACCACCAACATTCAGTACTTC. Translated, it gives CASSPGGTTNIQYF. The full variable domain, completed using reference TRBV18 and TRBJ2-4, is NAGVMQNPRHLVRRRGQEARLRCSPMKGHSHVYWYRQLPEEGLKFMVYLQKENIIDESGMPKERFSAEFPKEGPSILRIQQVVRGDSAAYFCASSPGGTTNIQYFGAGTRLSVL.

V and J are TRBV5-8 and TRBJ1-1; D unresolved. Germline V gene lookup returns CDR1 SGHTS and CDR2 YDEGEE. The CDR3 consists of 12 residues. Trimming removed 9 bases at V and 3 bases at J, with 12 bases between. The CDR3 loop is CAIPHRHTEAFF. The DNA for the CDR3 is TGTGCCATCCCACACCGGCACACTGAAGCTTTCTTT.

The chain couples TRBV2 to TRBJ2-3; maybe TRBD2 (6 bases). This CDR3 has 16 amino acids. Per germline, CDR1 SNHLY and CDR2 FYNNEI. Trimming left V 1 base short and J 0 bases short, with 11 bases between. The CDR3 region is CASSEGPGTSTDTQYF. CDR3 DNA sequence: TGTGCCAGCAGTGAAGGGCCGGGGACTAGCACAGATACGCAGTATTTT.

V usage is TRBV18 and J usage is TRBJ1-2; 8 positions match TRBD1. The germline CDR1 and CDR2 sequences are KGHSH and LQKENI. CDR3 length equals 15 residues. The J segment lost 3 bases and the V segment lost 2 bases, leaving 5 bases of the junction unmatched. CDR3 nucleotide sequence: TGTGCCAGCTCACCAATTTACAGGGGGGACTATGGCTACACCTTC. Encoded protein: CASSPIYRGDYGYTF.

The J gene is TRBJ2-7, the V gene TRBV29-1, with D hard to call. Trimming took off 0 bases at V and 3 bases at J, with 9 bases between the two ends. Germline V CDR1 and CDR2: SQVTM, ANQGSEA. The CDR3 is 13 amino acids. The chain's CDR3 is CSVEDPPRYEQYF. For the CDR3, the DNA is TGCAGCGTTGAAGATCCCCCGCGCTACGAGCAGTACTTC.

The chain has TRBV27 and TRBJ2-5, with 13 bases fitting TRBD2. The DNA end is more similar to TRBJ2-7, so the J call may be wrong. Germline CDR1 MNHEY, CDR2 SMNVEV (reference sequence). CDR3 length: 15 amino acids. The chain's CDR3 is CASSSRTSGSYEQYF. The CDR3 coding sequence is TGTGCCAGCAGTTCGAGGACTAGCGGGAGTTACGAGCAGTACTTC.

V gene TRBV28 combines with J gene TRBJ2-5, with TRBD2 matching over 10 bases. Germline CDR1 reads MDHEN; CDR2 reads SYDVKM. This CDR3 is 15 amino acids long. The ends lost 5 bases at V and 1 base at J; junction bases unmatched: 4. The CDR3 here is CASSETSGPQETQYF. DNA of the CDR3: TGTGCCAGCAGTGAGACTAGCGGGCCCCAAGAGACCCAGTACTTC. Looking up the rest from reference TRBV28 and TRBJ2-5 gives the full variable domain: DVKVTQSSRYLVKRTGEKVFLECVQDMDHENMFWYRQDPGLGLRLIYFSYDVKMKEKGDIPEGYSVSREKKERFSLILESASTNQTSMYLCASSETSGPQETQYFGPGTRLLVL.

V usage is TRBV5-6 and J usage is TRBJ2-2; D unclear. This CDR3 region has 15 residues. Germline CDR1 reads SGHDT; CDR2 reads YYEEEE. V lost 0 bases and J 3 bases, leaving 9 bases between the germline ends. The CDR3 DNA is TGTGCCAGCAGCTTGGTGTTTTCCGACACCGGGGAGCTGTTTTTT. Translating gives CASSLVFSDTGELFF. Variable domain in full (rest from reference TRBV5-6 and TRBJ2-2): DAGVTQSPTHLIKTRGQQVTLRCSPKSGHDTVSWYQQALGQGPQFIFQYYEEEERQRGNFPDRFSGHQFPNYSSELNVNALLLGDSALYLCASSLVFSDTGELFFGEGSRLTVL.

The chain joins TRBV6-5 to TRBJ2-5; TRBD2 is a possible D gene (6 bases). The CDR3 spans 14 residues. Trimming removed 5 bases at V and 5 bases at J, with 15 bases between. The germline gives CDR1 MNHEY, CDR2 SVGAGI. CDR3 coding DNA: TGTGCCAGCAGTATAGTAGGCGGGGAGGAGACCCAGTACTTC. It codes for CASSIVGGEETQYF.

The CDR3 protein is CASSYEQGSGNTIYF. CDR3 bases: TGTGCCAGCTCATACGAACAGGGGTCCGGAAACACCATATATTTT. The genes are TRBV18 and TRBJ1-3, with 7 nucleotides matching TRBD1. With 5 bases clipped from V and 4 bases from J, the junction kept 8 bases outside the gene matches. CDR3 length: 15 amino acids. CDR1 is KGHSH and CDR2 is LQKENI in the germline V gene.

The J gene is TRBJ1-2, the V gene TRBV7-2, with D unresolved. The ends were cut back, 1 base at V and 5 bases at J, with 11 bases in the middle. The CDR3 sequence is 14 residues long. CDR1 SGHTA and CDR2 FQGNSA come from the germline V gene. The DNA for the CDR3 is TGTGCCAGCAGCTTAGAGGGTGGGTCTTATGGCTACACCTTC. Translated, it gives CASSLEGGSYGYTF.

The chain uses TRBV7-2 and TRBJ2-7; perhaps TRBD1 as D (6 bases). The germline V and J ends were trimmed by 4 bases and 0 bases, with 13 bases remaining between them. The CDR3 runs to 15 residues. Per germline, CDR1 SGHTA and CDR2 FQGNSA. The CDR3 DNA reads TGTGCCAGCAGCTCAGGACAGCTGAGCTCCTACGAGCAGTACTTC. Translated, it gives CASSSGQLSSYEQYF.

The chain carries TRBV18 and TRBJ2-7; D possibly corresponds to TRBD2 (6 bases). Germline CDR1 and CDR2: KGHSH and LQKENI. CDR3 length: 18 amino acids. Deletions cut 0 bases from V and 3 bases from J, with 21 bases between. In nucleotides, the CDR3 is TGTGCCAGCTCACCACCGGGGCGGGGCCACGACGGCCACTACGAGCAGTACTTC. Translated: CASSPPGRGHDGHYEQYF.